What follows are 10 T cell receptor beta chains derived from one specimen sequenced in a study of T-cell reconstitution after alpha-beta-depleted transplantation in children. During its preparation, the TCRbeta library received unique molecular identifiers. TCRdb fed the PCR reads into MiXCR, producing one record per CDR3 protein. The table lists approximately 500,000 distinct CDR3 sequences, around 27% of them singletons. Here the sequenced sample was PBMCs, taken before TCRalphabeta/CD19-depleted stem cell transplant. The receptors here all came from a boy under two years old with Wiskott-Aldrich syndrome, due to receive a stem cell transplant.

The chain carries TRBV29-1 and TRBJ2-5, with TRBD1 identical over 7 bases. CDR3 length: 12 residues. Per germline, CDR1 SQVTM and CDR2 ANQGSEA. The junction had 6 bases not matched to a gene; V was cut back by 6 bases and J by 5 bases. CDR3 sequence: CSVAGGRETQYF. The CDR3 region has the DNA TGCAGCGTAGCAGGGGGTAGGGAGACCCAGTACTTC. Together with reference TRBV29-1 and TRBJ2-5, the CDR3 gives the full variable domain: SAVISQKPSRDICQRGTSLTIQCQVDSQVTMMFWYRQQPGQSLTLIATANQGSEATYESGFVIDKFPISRPNLTFSTLTVSNMSPEDSSIYLCSVAGGRETQYFGPGTRLLVL.

This clonotype showed up just a few times. The chain recombines TRBV12-3 or TRBV12-4 with TRBJ2-1; 10 positions match TRBD2. V dropped 5 bases and J dropped 1; count of bases not matched to a gene: 11. The CDR3 runs 18 residues. The CDR3, as DNA: TGTGCCAGCAGTATACTAGCGGGACCTGTACATTCCTACAATGAGCAGTTCTTC. Translated, it gives CASSILAGPVHSYNEQFF.

The chain employs TRBV12-3 or TRBV12-4 and TRBJ2-1, with a tentative D call TRBD2 (5 bases). CDR3 size: 12 residues. The CDR3 reads CVVGVSYNEQFF. CDR3 sequence (DNA): TGTGTTGTGGGAGTTTCCTACAATGAGCAGTTCTTC.

This sequence joins TRBV7-4 and TRBJ2-5, with 8 bases lining up with TRBD2. The germline CDR1 and CDR2 sequences are SGHVT and SQSDAQ. The CDR3 runs 14 residues. Trimming removed 5 bases from V and 4 bases from J; junction bases left unmatched: 6. CDR3 residues: CASSVVLAGETQYF. Written as DNA, the CDR3 is TGTGCCAGCAGCGTAGTGCTAGCGGGAGAGACCCAGTACTTC.

This clonotype has only one observation. The rearrangement uses TRBV20-1 and TRBJ1-1, with D perhaps matching TRBD1 (6 bases). The CDR3 is 15 residues long. V gave up 6 bases and J gave up 5 bases, with 22 bases separating them. The germline V gene has CDR1 DFQATT and CDR2 SNEGSKA (reference sequence). As DNA, the CDR3 is TGCAGTGCGCAGGGTCCACAGGGAAAAGGGACTGAAGCTTTCTTT. Translation gives CSAQGPQGKGTEAFF.

This clonotype was found a few times. This chain connects TRBV7-2 to TRBJ2-1; D is unresolved. V was trimmed by 0 bases and J by 3 bases, leaving 6 bases between them. Germline V gene sequence: CDR1 SGHTA, CDR2 FQGNSA. This CDR3 spans 14 amino acids. CDR3 coding DNA: TGTGCCAGCAGCTTAGCGACCTTCTACAATGAGCAGTTCTTC. Protein product: CASSLATFYNEQFF.

This clonotype was detected only a few times. The chain recombines TRBV7-6 with TRBJ2-7; D assignment may be TRBD1 or TRBD2 (5 bases each). The CDR3 sequence is 15 residues long. Trimming removed 5 bases at V and 6 bases at J, with 20 bases between. CDR1 SGHVS and CDR2 FNYEAQ come from the germline V gene. Written as DNA, the CDR3 is TGTGCCAGCAGCCTGTCCGGGACGGGTGGGCTCGAGCAGTACTTC. Translated: CASSLSGTGGLEQYF. Full variable domain (missing parts from reference TRBV7-6 and TRBJ2-7): GAGVSQSPRYKVTKRGQDVALRCDPISGHVSLYWYRQALGQGPEFLTYFNYEAQQDKSGLPNDRFSAERPEGSISTLTIQRTEQRDSAMYRCASSLSGTGGLEQYFGPGTRLTVT.

The chain uses TRBV6-2 or TRBV6-3 and TRBJ2-1, with 12 bases lining up with TRBD2. Germline CDR1 MNHEY, CDR2 SVGEGT. This CDR3 region has 15 residues. The junction had 6 bases not matched to a gene; V was cut back by 6 bases and J by 6 bases. CDR3: CASSRLAGDRNEQFF. The CDR3 coding sequence is TGTGCCAGCAGCCGACTAGCGGGAGATCGCAATGAGCAGTTCTTC.

The rearrangement joins TRBV10-1 to TRBJ1-2; TRBD1 matches at 7 bases. The CDR3 has 14 amino acids. The V gene end was trimmed by 0 bases and the J gene end by 4 bases; junction bases not matched to a gene: 2. Germline-derived CDR1 and CDR2 are WNHNN and SYGVQD (reference sequence). The CDR3 DNA reads as TGCGCCAGCAGTGAGTCGAACAGGGGCTATGGCTACACCTTC. Its protein product is CASSESNRGYGYTF.

V is TRBV7-2 and J is TRBJ2-5; 10 bases are shared with TRBD1. From germline, CDR1 is SGHTA and CDR2 FQGNSA. J gave up 5 bases and V 5 bases, and 5 bases lay outside the gene matches. The CDR3 runs to 14 residues. CDR3 bases: TGTGCCAGCAGCGCCCCGGGACAGGGGGAGACCCAGTACTTC. Translated: CASSAPGQGETQYF.